The rows below give T cell receptor beta chains drawn from one sample of a study of T cell responses to AZD1222 COVID-19 vaccine. Clones were sequenced by immunoSEQ multiplex PCR, and TCRdb holds only the in-frame ones, with some missing. This sample has about 150,000 clones; about nine tenths occur once, and the top ten carry 2.5% to 3%. Sequenced here: peripheral blood, sampled on day 0 of AZD1222 vaccination. The source is an adult in good health. CDR3s include the opening cysteine and the closing phenylalanine or tryptophan. A D gene is named only where the DNA matches it firmly. Only part of the rows carry a size: once, few, many, or a class if the clone is expanded.

CDR3 length	clone size	D gene	V gene	J gene	CDR3 protein	CDR3 DNA
14	-	-	TRBV5-1	TRBJ1-2	CASSLAGENYGYTF	TGCGCCAGCAGCTTGGCAGGTGAAAACTATGGCTACACCTTC
13	-	-	TRBV7-2	TRBJ2-7	CASSLWGAGEQYF	TGTGCCAGCAGCTTATGGGGAGCTGGGGAGCAGTACTTC
14	-	-	TRBV15	TRBJ1-1	CATSRGLSNTEAFF	TGTGCCACCAGCAGAGGTCTCAGTAACACTGAAGCTTTCTTT
16	-	-	TRBV7-9	TRBJ2-7	CASSSEQDRSTYEQYF	TGTGCCAGCAGCAGCGAACAGGACAGATCCACCTACGAGCAGTACTTC
13	-	-	TRBV2	TRBJ1-1	CASSDGRNTEAFF	TGTGCCAGCAGTGACGGGAGGAACACTGAAGCTTTCTTT
14	-	TRBD2	TRBV10-2	TRBJ2-1	CASSESGSYNEQFF	TGCGCCAGCAGTGAGAGCGGGAGCTACAATGAGCAGTTCTTC
14	medium-sized	-	TRBV27	TRBJ2-7	CASSLTQGIREQYF	TGTGCCAGCAGTTTAACACAGGGAATACGAGAGCAGTACTTC
12	-	-	TRBV21-1	TRBJ2-7	CASRGRRYEQYF	TGTGCCAGCAGGGGAAGGCGTTACGAGCAGTACTTC
16	-	-	TRBV7-2	TRBJ2-1	CASSRVGGSSYNEQFF	TGTGCCAGCAGCCGCGTCGGTGGAAGCTCCTACAATGAGCAGTTCTTC
13	once	-	TRBV30	TRBJ2-2	CAWGDQYTGELFF	TGTGCCTGGGGGGACCAATACACCGGGGAGCTGTTTTTT
15	-	-	TRBV9	TRBJ2-7	CASSVGIGDSGEQYF	TGTGCCAGCAGCGTAGGAATCGGGGACTCCGGCGAGCAGTACTTC
14	-	-	TRBV21-1	TRBJ1-2	CATEGGTGNYGYTF	TGTGCCACCGAGGGGGGAACAGGGAACTATGGCTACACCTTC
16	-	-	TRBV7-2	TRBJ2-5	CASSLGPEGNQETQYF	TGTGCCAGCAGCTTAGGGCCCGAGGGCAATCAAGAGACCCAGTACTTC
12	-	TRBD1	TRBV3-1/TRBV3-2	TRBJ1-2	CASTSTGNGYTF	TGTGCCAGCACCTCGACAGGGAACGGCTACACCTTC
14	-	-	TRBV19	TRBJ1-5	CASSLAGSNQPQHF	TGTGCCAGTAGCCTAGCAGGGAGCAATCAGCCCCAGCATTTT
13	few	-	TRBV9	TRBJ2-2	CASSASRTGELFF	TGTGCCAGCAGCGCATCGAGGACCGGGGAGCTGTTTTTT
17	-	TRBD2	TRBV7-2	TRBJ2-3	CASSSEPGLAATDTQYF	TGTGCCAGCAGCTCCGAACCGGGACTAGCGGCCACAGATACGCAGTATTTT
12	-	-	TRBV30	TRBJ1-2	CAWSQAPYGYTF	TGTGCCTGGAGTCAGGCTCCCTATGGCTACACCTTC
13	-	-	TRBV6-5	TRBJ1-1	CASSYSQGTEAFF	TGTGCCAGCAGTTACTCTCAGGGAACTGAAGCTTTCTTT
15	-	-	TRBV3-1/TRBV3-2	TRBJ1-3	CASSFDGSSGNTIYF	TGTGCCAGCAGCTTTGACGGGAGCTCTGGAAACACCATATATTTT
14	few	-	TRBV5-6	TRBJ1-2	CASSIRGTHYGYTF	TGTGCCAGCAGCATTAGGGGTACTCACTATGGCTACACCTTC
14	-	-	TRBV6-2/TRBV6-3	TRBJ1-5	CASSRFTRDQPQHF	TGTGCCAGCAGTCGATTTACGAGGGACCAGCCCCAGCATTTT
14	-	TRBD1	TRBV6-5	TRBJ1-5	CASSPQGNNQPQHF	TGTGCCAGCAGCCCACAGGGGAACAATCAGCCCCAGCATTTT
15	-	TRBD2	TRBV2	TRBJ2-1	CASRALAGGNNEQFF	TGTGCCAGCAGAGCACTAGCGGGGGGGAACAATGAGCAGTTCTTC
14	-	-	TRBV10-1	TRBJ2-7	CASSDSRGLLGQYF	TGCGCCAGCAGTGATTCGCGGGGCCTTCTTGGGCAGTACTTC
13	-	TRBD1	TRBV9	TRBJ1-1	CASSVDQGQRAFF	TGTGCCAGCAGCGTAGATCAGGGACAGCGGGCTTTCTTT
15	-	-	TRBV11-2	TRBJ1-5	CASSLVGGAAQPQHF	TGTGCCAGCAGCTTAGTAGGGGGGGCCGCTCAGCCCCAGCATTTT
17	-	TRBD2	TRBV7-9	TRBJ2-7	CASSSLLAGGTEYEQYF	TGTGCCAGCAGCTCCCTGCTAGCGGGGGGTACTGAATACGAGCAGTACTTC
15	-	TRBD1	TRBV5-1	TRBJ2-3	CASILGQGVQDTQYF	TGCGCCAGCATCCTTGGACAGGGGGTACAAGATACGCAGTATTTT
13	-	-	TRBV6-5	TRBJ1-2	CASSTTVYYGYTF	TGTGCCAGCAGTACGACAGTGTACTATGGCTACACCTTC
13	-	-	TRBV2	TRBJ1-1	CASTGTMNTEAFF	TGTGCCAGCACCGGAACCATGAACACTGAAGCTTTCTTT
12	once	-	TRBV11-2	TRBJ2-3	CASNNLADTQYF	TGTGCCAGCAACAACCTCGCAGATACGCAGTATTTT
13	-	-	TRBV30	TRBJ1-3	CAWSAGSGNTIYF	TGTGCCTGGAGTGCGGGATCTGGAAACACCATATATTTT
14	once	TRBD1	TRBV7-9	TRBJ1-4	CASSAGTAGEKLFF	TGTGCCAGCAGCGCCGGGACAGCCGGGGAAAAACTGTTTTTT
14	-	-	TRBV19	TRBJ2-7	CASTPGQGTGEQYF	TGTGCCAGTACCCCCGGGCAGGGGACGGGAGAGCAGTACTTC
15	-	-	TRBV3-1/TRBV3-2	TRBJ2-2	CASSQQGSNTGELFF	TGTGCCAGCAGCCAACAGGGATCGAACACCGGGGAGCTGTTTTTT
20	-	TRBD1	TRBV10-1	TRBJ1-2	CASSESCWGKKTGGSYGYTF	TGCGCCAGCAGTGAGTCTTGTTGGGGGAAAAAGACAGGGGGATCCTATGGCTACACCTTC
16	-	-	TRBV2	TRBJ2-6	CASSVGTLSGANVLTF	TGTGCCAGCAGTGTGGGGACACTCTCTGGGGCCAACGTCCTGACTTTC
12	-	-	TRBV5-5	TRBJ2-3	CASSLSLDTQYF	TGTGCCAGCAGCTTGAGCTTAGATACGCAGTATTTT
13	-	-	TRBV4-3	TRBJ1-4	CASSQVNGEKLFF	TGCGCCAGCAGCCAAGTAAACGGTGAAAAACTGTTTTTT
14	once	-	TRBV6-5	TRBJ1-4	CASTSPQRREKLFF	TGTGCCAGCACCTCACCCCAGAGACGGGAAAAACTGTTTTTT
16	-	-	TRBV4-2	TRBJ2-1	CASSQVDRGSYNEQFF	TGTGCCAGCAGCCAGGTGGATCGTGGCTCCTACAATGAGCAGTTCTTC
18	-	TRBD1	TRBV13	TRBJ1-1	CASSLMGGRGPLNTEAFF	TGTGCCAGCAGCTTAATGGGTGGCAGGGGGCCCTTGAACACTGAAGCTTTCTTT
16	-	-	TRBV18	TRBJ2-3	CASSPQAYGPRDTQYF	TGTGCCAGCTCACCCCAAGCGTACGGCCCGCGTGATACGCAGTATTTT
16	-	TRBD2	TRBV7-9	TRBJ2-7	CASSPGLAGISYEQYF	TGTGCCAGCAGCCCTGGACTAGCGGGTATCTCCTACGAGCAGTACTTC
11	-	-	TRBV7-9	TRBJ1-1	CASSFVSEAFF	TGTGCCAGCAGCTTTGTCAGTGAAGCTTTCTTT